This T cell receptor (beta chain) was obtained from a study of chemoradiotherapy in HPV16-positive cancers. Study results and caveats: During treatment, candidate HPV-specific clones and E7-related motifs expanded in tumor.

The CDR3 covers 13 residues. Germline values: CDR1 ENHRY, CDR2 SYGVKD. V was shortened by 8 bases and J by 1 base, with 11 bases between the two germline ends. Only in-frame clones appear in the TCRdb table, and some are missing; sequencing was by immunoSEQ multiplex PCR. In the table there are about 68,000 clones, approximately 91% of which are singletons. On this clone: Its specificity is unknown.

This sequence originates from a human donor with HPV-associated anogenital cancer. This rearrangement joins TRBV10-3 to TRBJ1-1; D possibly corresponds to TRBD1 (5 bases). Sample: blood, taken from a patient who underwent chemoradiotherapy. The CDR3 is CAIASQGNTEAFF. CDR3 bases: TGTGCCATCGCCTCGCAGGGGAACACTGAAGCTTTCTTT.